The entry below describes one T cell receptor beta chain. As processed by the authors: It was from reference gene primer amplification that nucleated cell counts were estimated. Using immunoSEQ multiplex PCR, the repertoire was profiled, and TCRdb retains in-frame clones only, with some absent. The V and J calls and clone size were taken over from that table, and D and trimming were inferred from the DNA. The table shows 130,000 or so clones, with 84% occurring only once. The data were taken from a study of blood T cell repertoires in COVID-19. Turning to the study itself: From the United States, Italy and Spain came samples of acute and convalescent COVID-19. PBMCs, B-cell-depleted T cells, or T cells provided the cDNA or gDNA that made up the material.

Sample: PBMCs or T cells enriched from blood (not recorded which). The clonotype originates from a woman aged 45-65 years with acute COVID-19.

The chain's CDR3 is CASQQGVGYTF. Here the CDR3 DNA reads TGTGCCAGCCAACAGGGGGTAGGCTACACCTTC. This chain joins TRBV19 and TRBJ1-2; TRBD1 aligns across 8 bases. Germline V gives CDR1 LNHDA, CDR2 SQIVND (reference sequence). This CDR3 comprises 11 residues. With V trimmed by 9 bases and J by 8 bases, 5 bases remained unmatched. Supplemented by reference TRBV19 and TRBJ1-2, the full variable domain reads DGGITQSPKYLFRKEGQNVTLSCEQNLNHDAMYWYRQDPGQGLRLIYYSQIVNDFQKGDIAEGYSVSREKKESFPLTVTSAQKNPTAFYLCASQQGVGYTFGSGTRLTVV.